A single T cell receptor beta chain is shown here with its context. The V and J ends lost 6 bases and 5 bases, in that order; junction bases with no gene match: 7. Germline loops: CDR1 MGHDK, CDR2 SYGVNS. This CDR3 is 14 amino acids long. These data belong to a study of blood T cell repertoires in COVID-19. Overall study: Donors in the United States, Italy and Spain gave samples during acute or convalescent COVID-19. The cDNA or gDNA used as material had been derived from T cells, B-cell-depleted T cells, or PBMCs.

Authors' methods: Estimated nucleated cell counts came from reference gene primer amplification. Data came from immunoSEQ multiplex PCR; TCRdb stores just in-frame clones and leaves some out. V and J calls and clone size are those listed in that table; D and trimming were worked out from the DNA. This sample carries 35,000 to 50,000 clones, about 89% of them seen once, and the ten largest clones take approximately 15%. The V gene is TRBV25-1, the J gene TRBJ1-1, with 9 bases that match TRBD1. The sequencing sample was made of peripheral blood. This receptor was taken from a woman aged 25-40 years in a cohort sampled during active COVID-19. The DNA for the CDR3 is TGTGCCAGCAGCCAGACAGGGGGAGGAACTGAAGCTTTCTTT. Translated, it gives CASSQTGGGTEAFF.